Detailed here is one T cell receptor beta chain. This clone's antigen is unknown. No qualities accompany the bases; no much larger clone lies one base away. Libraries were built with 5' RACE. The instrument given in TCRdb is Illumina HiSeq 2500. The second PCR ran for about 6 to 12 cycles and used a J-beta primer mix along with a sample-barcoded 5' primer. Each TCR beta cDNA molecule received a unique molecular identifier from a template-switch 5' adaptor carrying 12 random nucleotides. Each sample yielded at least 3 million CDR3-containing paired-end reads. The Mint cDNA synthesis kit, primed by a TRBC-specific oligonucleotide, was used to synthesize first-strand cDNA from all RNA. All cDNA was treated with uracil-DNA glycosylase and then went through a first 18-cycle PCR with the universal primers M1SS and BC2_uni_R. The authors processed their data as follows. Each sample was normalized by randomly selecting 1 million high-quality reads, each carrying a distinct molecular identifier. Reads with shared molecular identifiers were discarded instead of being binned into consensus sequences. MiTCR, set to a Q25 quality threshold and the strictest error-elimination algorithm, was used for CDR3 identification, clonotype clustering and error correction. A nonparametric unseen species model with Euler transformation was used to estimate lower-bound total TCR beta diversity. TCRdb reprocessed the public reads (quality trimming at Q25 with fastp, clone calling with MiXCR) and kept in-frame beta chains. Duplicate CDR3 protein sequences are folded into a single record with the most common DNA and genes. The V and J calls follow TCRdb's processing rather than the paper's. Here the sample has about 1.7 million distinct CDR3 sequences; under 30% occur a single time. Clones ranked in the top ten supply 7.7% of the sample.

The entry originates in a study of blood T cells in healthy people across ages (dated by TCRdb to between 2015 and 2016). About the full investigation: In model experiments, template switching captured roughly one uniquely barcoded TCR beta cDNA molecule for every two T cells. Using deep sequencing normalized with unique cDNA molecular identifiers, the study measured how TCR beta repertoire diversity changes with age. The donors were divided into four age groups: young (average roughly 15 years), middle-aged (approximately 41), aged (approximately 59) and long-lived (82). The study analyzed two additional independent replicas of 1 million unique cDNA reads from the same blood draw for two donors, one aged 18 to 30 and one aged 80 or older. Donors of different ages were randomly distributed across sequencing lanes to avoid experimental bias. Results the study describes overall, beyond this receptor: Because profiling used bulk unsorted PBMCs, naive and antigen-experienced compartments could not be compared conclusively. The long-lived group showed more naive CD4+ T cells, fewer expanded clones and increased TCR diversity than the aged group, suggesting age selection. Estimates of total diversity based on one million sequenced T cells were considered lower bounds and underestimates. As age increased, observed TCR beta diversity per million T cells dropped in a roughly linear way, and a significant reduction was already evident by age 40. Because the CMV infection status of the donors was unknown, age-related changes in expanded clonotypes may potentially have been confounded. The percentage of naive T cells measured by flow cytometry correlated strongly with observed TCR beta diversity.

V loses 5 bases, J loses 5 bases, and the germline ends lie 12 bases apart. From the cysteine through the phenylalanine, the CDR3 covers 13 amino acids. Just the 39-base CDR3 DNA is kept, in frame starting at base 1. Taken from the germline V gene, the CDR1 and CDR2 loops are SNHLY and FYNNEI. Systemically healthy Caucasian individuals from Russia, 39 in total and aged about 6 to 90 years, were included as donors. Each donor gave around 9.5 milliliters of peripheral blood, collected into EDTA-treated Vacutainer tubes. Ficoll-Paque density-gradient centrifugation was used to isolate PBMCs, with at least 7 million obtained per sample. Trizol reagent was used to extract total RNA from the PBMCs, yielding at least 5.5 micrograms per sample. For every donor, flow cytometry on a PBMC aliquot measured the percentage of naive CD45RAhigh/CD27high T cells.

The sample consisted of blood. In this chain, TRBV2 is recombined with TRBJ2-5; the D segment could be TRBD2, given 6 matching bases. This TCR derives from a woman aged 30 to 39 in good health. The CDR3 region: CASSQTSTETQYF. The DNA sequence is as follows: TGTGCCAGCAGTCAGACTAGTACGGAGACCCAGTACTTC.